This passage covers 27 T cell receptor beta chains from one sample sequenced in a study of CXCR3-negative and CXCR3-positive naive CD8 T cells. Findings and caveats of the study: The TRB CDR3s that CXCR3-positive naive cells carried were more hydrophobic than those of CXCR3-negative naive cells.

Researchers prepared the TRB cDNA libraries using 5' RACE with UMI labels. Following a re-call of the 5' RACE reads, TCRdb has one entry per CDR3 protein and lacks DNA. The sample shows some 130,000 distinct CDR3 sequences, and 0.4% to 0.5% sits with its ten largest clones. For these TCRs, the target antigens are not known. The sample taken for sequencing was naive CXCR3+ CD8+ T cells from blood. Subset specified: CD45RO-CCR7+CD27+CD95- naive CD8+ T cells expressing CXCR3 (TNR3+). These receptors came from a human donor in good health. Some clones in this sample may be carry-over from other donors' samples.

The genes are TRBV25-1 and TRBJ1-6; TCRdb gives TRBD1 as the D gene, but with no DNA this cannot be confirmed. Per germline, CDR1 MGHDK and CDR2 SYGVNS. The CDR3 totals 19 residues. The CDR3 here is CASSMLGQGTISVNSPLHF.

This chain uses TRBV13 with TRBJ2-7; TCRdb's D gene call, TRBD1, goes unchecked for lack of DNA. This CDR3 comprises 12 residues. From germline, CDR1 is PRHDT and CDR2 FYEKMQ (reference sequence). The CDR3 is CASSLGDTSQYF.

The rearrangement uses TRBV27 and TRBJ1-4. The CDR3 sequence is 15 residues long. Germline loops: CDR1 MNHEY, CDR2 SMNVEV (reference sequence). CDR3 amino acids: CASSSSTGRYEKLFF.

V is TRBV27 and J is TRBJ1-2; as DNA is missing, the TRBD1 call by TCRdb cannot be tested. The CDR3 runs to 17 residues. The germline gives CDR1 MNHEY, CDR2 SMNVEV (reference sequence). The CDR3 here is CASSQTMTGGLNYGYTF.

This sequence joins TRBV7-6 and TRBJ2-3; TCRdb indicates TRBD2, and absent DNA this call remains unverified. The CDR3 spans 15 residues. Germline values: CDR1 SGHVS, CDR2 FNYEAQ. CDR3: CASSLGTRAPDTQYF. The full variable domain, its missing parts supplied by reference TRBV7-6 and TRBJ2-3, is GAGVSQSPRYKVTKRGQDVALRCDPISGHVSLYWYRQALGQGPEFLTYFNYEAQQDKSGLPNDRFSAERPEGSISTLTIQRTEQRDSAMYRCASSLGTRAPDTQYFGPGTRLTVL.

The chain has TRBV20-1 and TRBJ1-1. Germline V CDR1 and CDR2: DFQATT, SNEGSKA (reference sequence). There are 11 residues in the CDR3. The CDR3 here is CSARDSFVAFF.

V usage is TRBV5-6 and J usage is TRBJ1-1. Germline CDR1 reads SGHDT; CDR2 reads YYEEEE. The CDR3 has 15 residues. The chain's CDR3 is CASSLVVSSNTEAFF.

The CDR3 loop reads CASSQAPLTGDLASGANVLTF. The V gene is TRBV4-1, the J gene TRBJ2-6; the TCRdb D gene call, TRBD1, has no DNA to confirm it. From germline, CDR1 is MGHRA and CDR2 YSYEKL. The CDR3 runs to 21 residues.

The chain has TRBV15 and TRBJ2-1. The CDR3 runs 12 residues. Per germline, CDR1 LNHNV and CDR2 YYDKDF (reference sequence). The CDR3 protein is CATSSTWNEQFF.

The chain links TRBV20-1 to TRBJ2-2; TCRdb selects TRBD2, and the lack of DNA leaves this call unchecked. The CDR3 has 14 amino acids. Germline-derived CDR1 and CDR2 are DFQATT and SNEGSKA (reference sequence). The CDR3 here is CSASLQGRTGELFF.

The V gene is TRBV20-1, the J gene TRBJ2-7; the D call of TRBD1 rests on TCRdb alone, since no DNA is present to check it. Per the germline V gene, CDR1 is DFQATT and CDR2 is SNEGSKA (reference sequence). CDR3 length equals 13 residues. This CDR3 reads CSAPSERGLEQYF.

The rearrangement joins TRBV19 to TRBJ2-1; TCRdb indicates TRBD1, and absent DNA this call remains unverified. From germline, CDR1 is LNHDA and CDR2 SQIVND (reference sequence). CDR3 size: 17 residues. CDR3 loop: CASSPGALADIYNEQFF.

The chain uses TRBV28 and TRBJ2-7; without DNA, the TCRdb call of TRBD2 cannot be checked. CDR3 length: 13 amino acids. CDR1 is MDHEN and CDR2 is SYDVKM in the germline V gene. CDR3 loop: CAVGLAGAHEQYF.

The genes are TRBV11-2 and TRBJ2-5; without DNA, the TCRdb call of TRBD1 cannot be checked. Germline-derived CDR1 and CDR2 are SGHAT and FQNNGV. The CDR3 contains 15 residues. The CDR3: CASSLDSTGSETQYF.

V gene TRBV19 combines with J gene TRBJ2-7; the D call of TRBD1 rests on TCRdb alone, since no DNA is present to check it. CDR3 length: 15 residues. Germline V CDR1 and CDR2: LNHDA, SQIVND (reference sequence). The CDR3 loop is CASSTRTEIPYEQYF.

The chain combines TRBV5-1 with TRBJ2-1. The CDR3 is 14 amino acids. Germline lookup yields CDR1 SGHRS and CDR2 YFSETQ. The CDR3 is CASSSDGRYNEQFF.

This chain uses TRBV12-3 or TRBV12-4 with TRBJ2-5; TCRdb gives TRBD1 as the D gene, but with no DNA this cannot be confirmed. The CDR3 runs to 13 residues. CDR3 residues: CASSSDSQETQYF.

V and J are TRBV5-1 and TRBJ2-7; TCRdb returns TRBD1, unconfirmable since there is no DNA. This CDR3 comprises 15 residues. Germline loops: CDR1 SGHRS, CDR2 YFSETQ. This CDR3 reads CASSFAQGGSYEQYF.

V usage is TRBV19 and J usage is TRBJ2-1; TCRdb proposes TRBD1, but this gene call is untestable without DNA. The CDR3 contains 14 residues. The germline CDR1 and CDR2 sequences are LNHDA and SQIVND (reference sequence). CDR3 amino acids: CASSIDYRGNEQFF.

V is TRBV30 and J is TRBJ1-1; lacking DNA, the TRBD1 call made by TCRdb goes unchecked. The CDR3 is 12 residues long. Germline V gene sequence: CDR1 GTSNPN, CDR2 SVGIG (reference sequence). The CDR3 sequence is CAWSPGQGEAFF.

The chain employs TRBV7-2 and TRBJ2-1; checking the TCRdb D call of TRBD1 is not possible without DNA. There are 15 residues in the CDR3. Germline V CDR1 and CDR2: SGHTA, FQGNSA. CDR3 in amino acids: CASSPLRPFGNEQFF. Full variable domain (missing parts from reference TRBV7-2 and TRBJ2-1): GAGVSQSPSNKVTEKGKDVELRCDPISGHTALYWYRQSLGQGLEFLIYFQGNSAPDKSGLPSDRFSAERTGGSVSTLTIQRTQQEDSAVYLCASSPLRPFGNEQFFGPGTRLTVL.

The gene calls are TRBV11-2 and TRBJ2-7; TCRdb names TRBD1, which stays unverified in the absence of DNA. CDR1 and CDR2 (germline): SGHAT, FQNNGV. The CDR3 length is 13 residues. CDR3 sequence reads: CASSLWTDYEQYF.

The J gene is TRBJ1-2, the V gene TRBV12-3 or TRBV12-4; the D call of TRBD1 rests on TCRdb alone, since no DNA is present to check it. There are 17 residues in the CDR3. CDR3 sequence: CASSQFPGQGPLYGYTF.

The J gene is TRBJ1-2, the V gene TRBV29-1; TCRdb calls TRBD1, which cannot be checked without DNA. In germline, CDR1 is SQVTM, CDR2 ANQGSEA. This CDR3 region has 12 residues. CDR3 in amino acids: CSVIGQSYGYTF.

V and J are TRBV29-1 and TRBJ2-7; TCRdb's D gene call, TRBD1, goes unchecked for lack of DNA. Germline CDR1 SQVTM, CDR2 ANQGSEA. The CDR3 runs to 14 residues. This CDR3 is CSVAWDSESYEQYF.

The chain couples TRBV27 to TRBJ2-1; the D call from TCRdb, TRBD2, cannot be confirmed without DNA. This CDR3 contains 13 residues. The germline gives CDR1 MNHEY, CDR2 SMNVEV (reference sequence). The CDR3 is CASSTLPSNEQFF.

The chain carries TRBV6-5 and TRBJ2-7; TCRdb's D gene call, TRBD2, goes unchecked for lack of DNA. CDR1 and CDR2 from the germline V gene are MNHEY and SVGAGI. The CDR3 is 14 residues long. CDR3 in amino acids: CASSKNSGRYEQYF.